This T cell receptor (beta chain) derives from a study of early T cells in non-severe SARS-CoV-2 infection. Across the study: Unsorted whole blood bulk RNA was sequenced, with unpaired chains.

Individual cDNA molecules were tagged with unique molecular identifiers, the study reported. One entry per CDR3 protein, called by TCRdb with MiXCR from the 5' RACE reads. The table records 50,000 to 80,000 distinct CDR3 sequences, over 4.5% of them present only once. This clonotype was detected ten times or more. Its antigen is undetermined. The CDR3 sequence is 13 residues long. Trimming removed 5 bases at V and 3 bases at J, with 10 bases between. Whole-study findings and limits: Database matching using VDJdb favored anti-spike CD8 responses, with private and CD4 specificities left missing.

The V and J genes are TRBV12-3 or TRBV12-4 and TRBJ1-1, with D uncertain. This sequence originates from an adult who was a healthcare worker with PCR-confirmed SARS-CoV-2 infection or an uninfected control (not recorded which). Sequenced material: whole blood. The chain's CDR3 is CASSPELDTEAFF. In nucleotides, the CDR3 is TGTGCCAGCAGTCCTGAGTTGGACACTGAAGCTTTCTTT.